This entry features one TCR beta chain sequence. The CDR3 contains 14 residues. Trimming shortened V by 2 bases and J by 2 bases, and 8 bases separated the two germline ends. The germline CDR1 and CDR2 sequences are SEHNR and FQNEAQ (reference sequence). The data are from a study of blood T cell repertoires in COVID-19. Authors' processing steps: Amplified reference gene primers provided the basis for estimating nucleated cell counts. Sequencing used immunoSEQ multiplex PCR; TCRdb keeps in-frame clones, though not all of them. That table supplies the V and J calls and clone size; D and trimming were determined from the DNA. The sample lists about 250,000 clones, 86% occurring once.

Sample: peripheral blood. The sequence was obtained from a woman of 80 years or more with COVID-19, enrolled during active disease. This sequence joins TRBV7-9 and TRBJ2-3; D possibly corresponds to TRBD2 (6 bases). The CDR3 is CASSLPGVTDTQYF. The CDR3 DNA reads TGTGCCAGCAGCTTACCGGGGGTCACAGATACGCAGTATTTT.